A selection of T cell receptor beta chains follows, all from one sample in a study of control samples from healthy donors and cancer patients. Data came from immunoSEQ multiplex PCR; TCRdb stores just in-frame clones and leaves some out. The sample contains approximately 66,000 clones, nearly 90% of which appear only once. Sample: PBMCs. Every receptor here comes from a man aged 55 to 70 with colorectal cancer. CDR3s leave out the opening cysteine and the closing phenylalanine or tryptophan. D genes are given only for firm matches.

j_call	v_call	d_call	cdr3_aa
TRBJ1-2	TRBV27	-	ASSFTGAYGYT
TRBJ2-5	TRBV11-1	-	ASSVSQETQY
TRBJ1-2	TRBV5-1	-	ASSLGQDYGYT
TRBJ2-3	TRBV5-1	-	ASRWGGADTQY
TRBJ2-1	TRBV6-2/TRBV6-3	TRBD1	ASSPGQPYNEQF
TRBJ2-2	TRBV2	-	ASSAGLGGELF
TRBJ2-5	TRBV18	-	ASSPGAQETQY
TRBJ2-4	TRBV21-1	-	ASSRGTQGGKGDIQY
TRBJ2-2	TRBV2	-	ASSPRTGTGELF
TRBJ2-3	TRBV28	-	ASRPRGESTDTQY
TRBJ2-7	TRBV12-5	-	ASGFIGDFFREQY
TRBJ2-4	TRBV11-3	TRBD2	ASSLRGAKNIQY
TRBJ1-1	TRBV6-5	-	ASRAGTDTEAF
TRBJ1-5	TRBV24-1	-	ATSDSTGPHQPQH
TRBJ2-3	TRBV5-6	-	ASSPRTGLPGRTDTQY
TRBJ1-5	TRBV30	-	AWNSRGGGQPQH
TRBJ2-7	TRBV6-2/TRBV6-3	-	ASSRLYEQY
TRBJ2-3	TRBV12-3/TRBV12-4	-	ASSPQIPTQY
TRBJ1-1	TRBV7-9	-	ASSLQENTEAF
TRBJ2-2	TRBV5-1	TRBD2	ASSPTSGGAAGELF
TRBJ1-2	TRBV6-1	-	ASSEGESYGYT
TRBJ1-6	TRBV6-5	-	ASNPWNPPNSPLH
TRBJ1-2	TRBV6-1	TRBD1	ASGSYRGDYGYT
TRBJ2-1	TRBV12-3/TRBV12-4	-	ASSSWYNEQF
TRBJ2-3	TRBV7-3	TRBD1	ASSLTGGQGRAQTTQY
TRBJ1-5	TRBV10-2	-	ASSESQMARSNQPQH
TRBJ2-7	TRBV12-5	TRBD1	ASGSAGTGEY
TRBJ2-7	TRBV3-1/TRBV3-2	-	ASSPRSTYYEQY
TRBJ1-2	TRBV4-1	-	ASSQDMGGLAYGYT
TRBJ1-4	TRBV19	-	ASSMEGPNEKLF
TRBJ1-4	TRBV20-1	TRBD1	SASTGGTNEKLF